This TCR beta chain was identified during a study of OX40 agonist ivuxolimab in advanced cancers. The study in broad terms: Ivuxolimab was a fully human IgG2 agonistic monoclonal antibody targeting the costimulatory receptor OX40 (CD134). The point of sequencing TCRbeta in the periphery was to test whether ivuxolimab changed TCR sequence diversity and drove clonal T-cell expansion. The paper describes the monotherapy dose-escalation part (N of about 50 patients) of the phase I trial of ivuxolimab. Patients were allowed to have had prior anti-PD-1, anti-PD-L1 or anti-CTLA-4 therapy, and approximately 37% of the dose-escalation patients had been treated with checkpoint inhibitors. Intravenous ivuxolimab was administered to patients every 2 weeks at six dose levels: 0.01, 0.1, 0.3, 1.5, 3 and 10 mg/kg. In the dose-escalation cohort, approximately 82% of patients were male, and the mean age was roughly 60 years, with a range of 23 to 79. Partial responses occurred in three dose-escalation patients, of whom one had hepatocellular carcinoma and two had cutaneous melanoma. Among the approximately 50 dose-escalation patients, some 20 had hepatocellular carcinoma, about 15 melanoma, 9 renal cell carcinoma and 9 head and neck cancer.

Here V drops 3 bases and J drops 8 bases, and the junction holds 7 bases not matched to any gene. The CDR3, cysteine through phenylalanine, is 15 amino acids long. CDR3 DNA only is kept here, 45 bases in frame from base 1. CDR1 SGHTA and CDR2 FQGTGA were looked up in the germline V gene. To sequence the TCRbeta CDR3 region, genomic DNA was isolated from the sorted cells. The immunoSEQ Assay was used for sequencing of TCRbeta CDR3 regions. TCRdb limited this immuneACCESS table to in-frame rearrangements with V and J called. A share of clones is missing; checked studies link under half to unresolved V genes, and the rest is unexplained. The sample table contains tens of thousands of clones; only one count was recorded for 80% to 95% of them. Of the sample, around a quarter is held by the ten largest clones. Overall study results and their limits: Low levels of normalized T-cell clonal expansion were also seen in some patients who did not respond. At doses from 0.1 to 3.0 mg/kg, clonal expansion was seen in both CD4+ and CD8+ blood T cells between baseline and week 6. After ivuxolimab, more expanded clones were found on average in CD8+ T cells than in CD4+ T cells. The antigen specificity of the peripheral T cells that underwent clonal expansion was not determined. In the 0.1-3.0 mg/kg groups, partial responders were among the patients with the lowest normalized peripheral clonal expansion, particularly in CD8+ T cells.

Patients with a history of autoimmune disease or receiving systemic immunosuppression were excluded from the trial. Peripheral blood for TCR sequencing was collected from all dose cohorts at baseline, on cycle 4 day 1, and on cycle 7 day 1. Samples came from an open-label, multicenter, first-in-human phase I dose-escalation trial of ivuxolimab. Adults with locally advanced or metastatic melanoma, renal cell, hepatocellular, or head and neck squamous cell carcinoma were enrolled in the trial. Before TCR sequencing, CD4+ and CD8+ T cells were separately sorted from peripheral blood. In regard to this clone: This clone's antigen is unknown. No quality values exist for individual bases; no much larger clone is one base distant.

The sample in question was CD4+ or CD8+ T cells sorted from blood, obtained in a trial of the OX40 agonist ivuxolimab. The TCR sequence derives from an adult with an advanced solid tumor such as melanoma, head and neck, liver or kidney cancer. This chain is built from TRBV7-3 and TRBJ2-1; TRBD2 aligns with 10 central bases. The CDR3 reads CASSFLAGDVDEQFF. The nucleotide sequence reads as follows: TGTGCCAGCAGCTTTCTAGCGGGAGATGTGGATGAGCAGTTCTTC.